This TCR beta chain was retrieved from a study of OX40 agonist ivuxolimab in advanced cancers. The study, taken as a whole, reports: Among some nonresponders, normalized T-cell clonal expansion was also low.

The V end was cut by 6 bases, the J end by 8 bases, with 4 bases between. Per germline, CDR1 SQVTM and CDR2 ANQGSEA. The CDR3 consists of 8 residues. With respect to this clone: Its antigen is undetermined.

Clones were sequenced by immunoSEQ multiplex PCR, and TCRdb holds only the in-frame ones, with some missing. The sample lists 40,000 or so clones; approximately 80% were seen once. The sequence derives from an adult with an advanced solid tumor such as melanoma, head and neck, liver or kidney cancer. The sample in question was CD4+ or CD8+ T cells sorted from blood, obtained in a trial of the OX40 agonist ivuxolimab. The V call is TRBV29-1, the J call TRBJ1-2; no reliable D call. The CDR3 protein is CSVQGYTF. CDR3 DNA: TGCAGCGTGCAAGGCTACACCTTC.